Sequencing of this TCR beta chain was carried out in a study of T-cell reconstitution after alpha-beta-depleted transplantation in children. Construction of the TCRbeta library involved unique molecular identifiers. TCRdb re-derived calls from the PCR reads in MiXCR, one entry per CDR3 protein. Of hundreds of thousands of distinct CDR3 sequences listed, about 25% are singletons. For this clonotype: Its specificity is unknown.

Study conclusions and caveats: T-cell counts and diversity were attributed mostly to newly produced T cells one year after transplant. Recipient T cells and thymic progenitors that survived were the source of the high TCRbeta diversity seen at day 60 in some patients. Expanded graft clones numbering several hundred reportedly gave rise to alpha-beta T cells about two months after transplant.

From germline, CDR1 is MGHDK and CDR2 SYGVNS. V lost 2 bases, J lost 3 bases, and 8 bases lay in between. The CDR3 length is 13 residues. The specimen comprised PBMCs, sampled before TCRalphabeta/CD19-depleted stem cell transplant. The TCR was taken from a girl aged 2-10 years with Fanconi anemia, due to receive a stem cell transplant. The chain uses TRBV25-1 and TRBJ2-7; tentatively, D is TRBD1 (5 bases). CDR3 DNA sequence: TGTGCCAGCAGTGAACAGGGTAACTACGAGCAGTACTTC. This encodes CASSEQGNYEQYF.